A selection of T cell receptor beta chains follows, all from one sample in a study of blood T cell repertoires in COVID-19. Here immunoSEQ multiplex PCR was the method, and the copy in TCRdb shows in-frame clones only, minus some. The sample carries hundreds of thousands of clones, around 90% recorded once. Sequencing was carried out using PBMCs or T cells enriched from blood (not recorded which). The receptors derive from a woman aged 45-65 years with acute COVID-19. Both conserved end residues are part of each CDR3. Fields, in order: J gene, D gene, clone size, V gene, CDR3 protein, CDR3 DNA. The D gene is left open where the match is weak. Size is omitted from some rows. Given values are once, few, many or a class for expanded clones.

>TRBJ1-1|-|once|TRBV7-2
CASSQTGGNTEAFF
TGTGCCAGCAGCCAAACCGGGGGAAACACTGAAGCTTTCTTT
>TRBJ1-6|-|-|TRBV30
CAWSGRGFSNSPLHF
TGTGCCTGGAGTGGGCGGGGATTTTCTAATTCACCCCTCCACTTT
>TRBJ2-7|-|few|TRBV5-1
CASSFEGNRAYEQYF
TGCGCCAGCAGCTTTGAGGGAAACAGGGCCTACGAGCAGTACTTC
>TRBJ1-2|TRBD1|-|TRBV19
CATSMSGTGVKGYTF
TGTGCCACCAGTATGAGCGGGACAGGGGTGAAGGGCTACACCTTC
>TRBJ1-2|-|-|TRBV7-9
CASSSGRVYGYTF
TGTGCCAGCAGCTCGGGTAGAGTTTATGGCTACACCTTC
>TRBJ2-1|-|-|TRBV21-1
CASSKEDSGESSYNEQFF
TGTGCCAGCAGCAAAGAGGATAGCGGGGAGAGCTCCTACAATGAGCAGTTCTTC
>TRBJ1-1|TRBD1|-|TRBV29-1
CSGRTGLNTEAFF
TGCAGCGGGAGGACAGGGCTAAACACTGAAGCTTTCTTT
>TRBJ1-5|-|-|TRBV3-1/TRBV3-2
CASSPQGSHNQPQHF
TGTGCCAGCAGCCCTCAGGGGTCTCACAATCAGCCCCAGCATTTT
>TRBJ2-5|-|-|TRBV28
CASSFSSTGLETQYF
TGTGCCAGCAGTTTCAGTTCGACAGGCCTAGAGACCCAGTACTTC
>TRBJ2-1|-|-|TRBV12-5
CASGFSYGTGEQFF
TGTGCTAGTGGTTTCAGTTACGGGACTGGCGAGCAGTTCTTC
>TRBJ1-4|-|-|TRBV5-4
CASSRDSRTANEKLFF
TGTGCCAGCAGCAGGGACTCCCGGACGGCTAATGAAAAACTGTTTTTT
>TRBJ2-7|-|-|TRBV5-1
CASRTDAYEQYF
TGCGCCTCCAGGACAGACGCCTACGAGCAGTACTTC
>TRBJ2-1|TRBD2|once|TRBV27
CASSLTGGNYNEQFF
TGTGCCAGCAGTTTAACGGGAGGAAACTACAATGAGCAGTTCTTC
>TRBJ1-1|TRBD1|-|TRBV19
CASSPGQGWTEAFF
TGTGCCAGTAGTCCGGGACAGGGGTGGACTGAAGCTTTCTTT
>TRBJ1-1|-|-|TRBV4-2
CASSQDWGVGTEAFF
TGTGCCAGCAGCCAAGATTGGGGGGTCGGCACTGAAGCTTTCTTT
>TRBJ1-6|-|-|TRBV28
CASSWDINNSPLHF
TGTGCCAGCAGTTGGGACATTAATAATTCACCCCTCCACTTT
>TRBJ2-1|TRBD2|-|TRBV5-1
CASSLGTSGRTNEQFF
TGCGCCAGCAGCTTGGGGACTAGCGGGAGAACCAATGAGCAGTTCTTC
>TRBJ1-5|TRBD1|-|TRBV18
CASSGPGQGASGNQPQHF
TGTGCCAGCTCAGGACCGGGACAGGGGGCTAGTGGCAATCAGCCCCAGCATTTT
>TRBJ2-7|-|-|TRBV28
CASSLFPSARFYEQYF
TGTGCCAGCAGTTTGTTCCCTAGCGCCAGATTCTACGAGCAGTACTTC
>TRBJ2-7|TRBD1|once|TRBV6-6
CASLQGAVSYEQYF
TGTGCCAGCCTTCAGGGGGCGGTCTCCTACGAGCAGTACTTC
>TRBJ2-1|-|-|TRBV27
CASSFTPSSYNEQFF
TGTGCCAGCAGTTTTACTCCTAGCTCCTACAATGAGCAGTTCTTC
>TRBJ1-5|TRBD1|-|TRBV7-2
CASSLAGGRGNQPQHF
TGTGCCAGCAGCTTGGCAGGGGGCAGGGGCAATCAGCCCCAGCATTTT
>TRBJ1-6|TRBD1|few|TRBV10-3
CAISVDRGNSPLHF
TGTGCCATCAGTGTTGACAGGGGTAATTCACCCCTCCACTTT
>TRBJ2-7|-|-|TRBV29-1
CSVERLGFVYEQYF
TGCAGCGTTGAACGACTAGGGTTTGTCTACGAGCAGTACTTC
>TRBJ2-1|-|-|TRBV27
CASSALDSSYNEQFF
TGTGCCAGCAGTGCCCTGGACAGCTCCTACAATGAGCAGTTCTTC
>TRBJ2-2|TRBD1|-|TRBV7-3
CASSFGTGPTGELFF
TGTGCCAGCAGCTTCGGGACAGGTCCAACCGGGGAGCTGTTTTTT
>TRBJ2-7|TRBD1|-|TRBV27
CASSLSRDRVSEQYF
TGTGCCAGCAGTTTATCCAGGGACAGGGTTTCCGAGCAGTACTTC
>TRBJ1-5|-|once|TRBV27
CASSFARDQPQHF
TGTGCCAGCAGTTTCGCCCGGGATCAGCCCCAGCATTTT
>TRBJ1-1|TRBD1|-|TRBV12-3/TRBV12-4
CASSTGGSTEAFF
TGTGCCAGCAGCACAGGGGGGAGTACTGAAGCTTTCTTT
>TRBJ2-1|-|-|TRBV27
CASRRQDYNEQFF
TGTGCCAGCAGGCGACAGGACTACAATGAGCAGTTCTTC
>TRBJ2-2|-|few|TRBV5-1
CASSSGLLTGELFF
TGCGCCAGCAGCTCCGGACTTCTCACCGGGGAGCTGTTTTTT
>TRBJ1-5|TRBD1|-|TRBV27
CASSPLDRGDQPQHF
TGTGCCAGCAGTCCCCTGGACAGGGGAGATCAGCCCCAGCATTTT
>TRBJ2-1|TRBD2|-|TRBV3-1/TRBV3-2
CASSQGREWGNEQFF
TGTGCCAGCAGCCAGGGGCGGGAGTGGGGCAATGAGCAGTTCTTC
>TRBJ2-1|TRBD1|-|TRBV7-9
CASSFFRDRGLWEQFF
TGTGCCAGCAGCTTTTTCCGGGACAGGGGATTGTGGGAGCAGTTCTTC
>TRBJ2-7|TRBD2|-|TRBV6-5
CASSYSSGSKSYEQYF
TGTGCCAGCAGTTACTCAAGCGGGAGCAAGTCCTACGAGCAGTACTTC
>TRBJ1-3|TRBD1|-|TRBV2
CASSRDRASGNTIYF
TGTGCCAGCAGCCGGGACAGAGCCTCTGGAAACACCATATATTTT
>TRBJ1-2|-|-|TRBV28
CASSFPREDGYTF
TGTGCCAGCAGTTTCCCCAGGGAAGATGGCTACACCTTC
>TRBJ2-2|-|-|TRBV11-3
CASSLGGSPGELFF
TGTGCCAGCAGCTTAGGAGGTAGCCCCGGGGAGCTGTTTTTT
>TRBJ1-5|-|-|TRBV28
CASRSQGYQPQHF
TGTGCCAGCAGATCTCAGGGCTACCAGCCCCAGCATTTT
>TRBJ1-2|-|-|TRBV28
CASRDGFYGYTF
TGTGCCAGCAGAGATGGCTTCTATGGCTACACCTTC
>TRBJ2-5|TRBD2|once|TRBV7-9
CASSLAGGPITQETQYF
TGTGCCAGCAGCCTAGCGGGAGGGCCGATAACGCAAGAGACCCAGTACTTC
>TRBJ2-7|TRBD2|-|TRBV29-1
CSVVAGGLSYEQYF
TGCAGCGTTGTGGCGGGGGGGCTCTCCTACGAGCAGTACTTC